These 26 T cell receptor beta chains were sequenced from one sample in a study of shared clonotypes between healthy human individuals. Naive CD8 cells lacked CD45RO and underwent positive selection for CCR7, leaving out terminally differentiated effector memory CD45RA+ cells. Assay: immunoSEQ multiplex PCR; the TCRdb copy retains only in-frame clones and omits some. The sample holds hundreds of thousands of clones, 85% to 95% seen once. The sequenced sample was naive CD8+ T cells sorted from blood. These receptors originate from a woman aged 25 to 39 in good health.

The rearrangement uses TRBV30 and TRBJ1-1; TRBD1 agrees at 8 bases. The CDR3 is 12 amino acids. With 5 bases clipped from V and 3 bases from J, the junction kept 2 bases outside the gene matches. The V gene's germline CDR1 is GTSNPN and CDR2 SVGIG (reference sequence). The CDR3, as DNA: TGTGCCTGGCAGGGGGCGGACACTGAAGCTTTCTTT. The encoded protein is CAWQGADTEAFF.

This clone was recorded only once. CDR3 amino acids: CASSISNPRRSQPQHF. The CDR3 DNA follows: TGTGCCAGTAGTATCAGTAACCCGAGAAGAAGTCAGCCCCAGCATTTT. V is TRBV19 and J is TRBJ1-5; D remains ambiguous. V shed 3 bases and J shed 6 bases, with 18 bases lying between them. Germline V gene data show CDR1 as LNHDA and CDR2 as SQIVND (reference sequence). The CDR3 runs to 16 residues.

The chain carries TRBV15 and TRBJ2-5; D is possibly TRBD2 (6 bases). V was trimmed by 5 bases and J by 1 base, leaving 17 bases between them. Germline CDR1 LNHNV, CDR2 YYDKDF (reference sequence). The CDR3 length is 16 residues. In DNA form, the CDR3 reads TGTGCCACCAGCTCCTTCGGGGAGGACCCCCAAGAGACCCAGTACTTC. Protein product: CATSSFGEDPQETQYF.

J is TRBJ2-3 and V is TRBV11-2; 7 bases are a match to TRBD2. The CDR3 spans 16 residues. Germline V lookup: CDR1 SGHAT, CDR2 FQNNGV. V trimming: 4 bases; J trimming: 2 bases; junction bases outside the gene matches: 9. CDR3 region: CASSSFPGLNTDTQYF. CDR3 sequence (DNA): TGTGCCAGCAGCTCTTTTCCGGGACTAAACACAGATACGCAGTATTTT.

V is TRBV7-9 and J is TRBJ2-5; TRBD1 agrees at 12 bases. The DNA end favors TRBJ2-7, so the J call may be wrong. The germline V gene encodes CDR1 SEHNR and CDR2 FQNEAQ (reference sequence). The length of the CDR3 is 15 residues. This CDR3 reads CASSLGQGARYEQYF. The CDR3 region has the DNA TGTGCCAGCAGCTTGGGACAGGGGGCGCGGTACGAGCAGTACTTC.

The V gene is TRBV7-2, the J gene TRBJ2-1; D is possibly TRBD1 (6 bases). V lost 5 bases to trimming and J lost 3 bases, with 17 bases between them. In germline, CDR1 is SGHTA, CDR2 FQGNSA. The CDR3 consists of 16 residues. CDR3 coding DNA: TGTGCCAGCAGCCTTCGGGGCAGGGGAGACTACAATGAGCAGTTCTTC. It encodes CASSLRGRGDYNEQFF.

V gene TRBV27 combines with J gene TRBJ1-1, with D unresolved. Germline V gene lookup returns CDR1 MNHEY and CDR2 SMNVEV (reference sequence). The CDR3 has 15 amino acids. V lost 4 bases and J 1 base, leaving 13 bases between the germline ends. The CDR3 spells CASSSLRTGNTEAFF. In DNA form, the CDR3 reads TGTGCCAGCAGTTCCCTTAGGACGGGGAACACTGAAGCTTTCTTT.

The chain carries TRBV13 and TRBJ2-5; D gene uncertain. The J call may be wrong; the DNA end is better matched by TRBJ2-7. In germline, CDR1 is PRHDT, CDR2 FYEKMQ (reference sequence). There are 13 residues in the CDR3. Here the CDR3 reads CASSLGFGDEQYF. The CDR3 nucleotides are TGTGCCAGCAGCTTAGGCTTTGGCGACGAGCAGTACTTC.

The gene calls are TRBV27 and TRBJ2-3; D is perhaps TRBD1 (6 bases). V dropped 2 bases and J dropped 2 bases, with 14 bases sitting between them. Germline V gives CDR1 MNHEY, CDR2 SMNVEV (reference sequence). This CDR3 has 16 amino acids. CDR3 amino acids: CASSLLGTSFTDTQYF. CDR3 coding DNA: TGTGCCAGCAGTTTACTCGGGACATCGTTCACAGATACGCAGTATTTT.

The chain links TRBV29-1 to TRBJ2-3; D uncertain. CDR1 is SQVTM and CDR2 is ANQGSEA in the germline V gene. The CDR3 is made up of 13 amino acids. Trimming took 6 bases from V and 4 from J, leaving 14 bases between them. CDR3 sequence (DNA): TGCAGCGTGAGCCCTAGGGCTGCAGATACGCAGTATTTT. Protein: CSVSPRAADTQYF.

This chain connects TRBV4-1 to TRBJ2-7, with D possibly being TRBD1 (5 bases). This CDR3 is built from 15 residues. Germline CDR1 reads MGHRA; CDR2 reads YSYEKL. Trimming removed 0 bases from V and 2 bases from J, with 11 bases in between. The CDR3 loop is CASSQEYSGTYEQYF. CDR3 DNA sequence: TGCGCCAGCAGCCAAGAATATTCAGGGACCTACGAGCAGTACTTC.

The gene calls are TRBV6-5 and TRBJ2-7, with D possibly matching TRBD2 (6 bases). Germline assignment: CDR1 MNHEY and CDR2 SVGAGI. The CDR3 length is 15 residues. The V end was cut by 3 bases, the J end by 3 bases, with 15 bases between. The DNA for the CDR3 is TGTGCCAGCAGTTATACGGGACTTTCTGTCTACGAGCAGTACTTC. This encodes CASSYTGLSVYEQYF.

Remarks on this clone: This sample includes further DNA sequences coding for the same CDR3. J is TRBJ2-7 and V is TRBV7-8, with 12 bases that match TRBD2. Per the germline V gene, CDR1 is SGHVS and CDR2 is FQNEAQ. After removal of 1 base from V and 3 bases from J, the junction contained 1 base not matched to a gene. There are 15 residues in the CDR3. The CDR3 loop reads CASSLGLAGDYEQYF. CDR3 coding DNA: TGTGCCAGCAGCTTAGGACTAGCGGGGGACTACGAGCAGTACTTC.

The chain couples TRBV5-1 to TRBJ1-1; D is perhaps TRBD1 (6 bases). Germline V lookup: CDR1 SGHRS, CDR2 YFSETQ. The CDR3 contains 16 residues. V lost 7 bases to trimming and J lost 0 bases, with 19 bases between them. The CDR3 DNA reads as TGCGCCAGCCAAGCCCCCCGCGGGGGCTTGAACACTGAAGCTTTCTTT. This sequence encodes CASQAPRGGLNTEAFF.

The chain uses TRBV18 and TRBJ2-1, with D perhaps matching TRBD1 (6 bases). V was clipped by 3 bases and J by 5 bases, with 17 bases between them. The CDR3 runs 16 residues. Per the germline V gene, CDR1 is KGHSH and CDR2 is LQKENI. Here the CDR3 DNA reads TGTGCCAGCTCACCCAATACAGGGTCTAGGGACAATGAGCAGTTCTTC. It codes for CASSPNTGSRDNEQFF.

The CDR3, as DNA: TGCGCCACCGGATATTGGGACAGGGGGTGTACAGATACGCAGTATTTT. It translates to CATGYWDRGCTDTQYF. The J gene is TRBJ2-3, the V gene TRBV23-1; 11 bases fit TRBD1. TRBV23-1 is treated as an ORF (open reading frame) with a function not yet certain. V was clipped by 10 bases and J by 3 bases; unmatched bases: 12. The CDR3 consists of 16 residues.

The chain joins TRBV4-1 to TRBJ2-7; D unclear. V was cut by 1 base and J by 2 bases, with 15 bases left in between. The CDR3 is 16 residues long. Germline V gives CDR1 MGHRA, CDR2 YSYEKL. CDR3 coding DNA: TGCGCCAGCAGCCAAGCGGACGATGAACGACCCTACGAGCAGTACTTC. This translates into CASSQADDERPYEQYF.

The chain couples TRBV27 to TRBJ2-7, with TRBD2 as a possible D gene (5 bases). The length of the CDR3 is 13 residues. V lost 8 bases to trimming and J lost 1 base, with 12 bases between them. CDR1 MNHEY and CDR2 SMNVEV come from the germline V gene (reference sequence). DNA of the CDR3: TGTGCCAGCGCGAGAGAGGGATCCTACGAGCAGTACTTC. It is translated as CASAREGSYEQYF.

The chain links TRBV27 to TRBJ2-7, with 9 bases that match TRBD2. Trimming removed 3 bases from V and 1 base from J; junction bases left unmatched: 4. The germline CDR1 and CDR2 sequences are MNHEY and SMNVEV (reference sequence). The CDR3 is 15 residues long. CDR3 DNA sequence: TGTGCCAGCAGTTTTAGCGGGAGCCCTTCCTACGAGCAGTACTTC. Encoded protein: CASSFSGSPSYEQYF.

The V and J genes are TRBV7-9 and TRBJ2-1; D is perhaps TRBD1 (5 bases). Per germline, CDR1 SEHNR and CDR2 FQNEAQ (reference sequence). The CDR3 extends over 13 amino acids. V lost 3 bases and J lost 10, with 13 bases in between. The CDR3 protein is CASSFSNNREQFF. Here the CDR3 DNA reads TGTGCCAGCAGCTTTAGCAATAACAGGGAGCAGTTCTTC.

This clone appeared a few times. The chain recombines TRBV7-9 with TRBJ1-2; 7 nucleotides match TRBD1. In germline, CDR1 is SEHNR, CDR2 FQNEAQ (reference sequence). The length of the CDR3 is 14 residues. V lost 4 bases, J lost 4 bases, and 6 bases stayed unmatched. The CDR3 sequence is CASSYPGQSYGYTF. Written as DNA, the CDR3 is TGTGCCAGCAGCTACCCGGGACAGTCCTATGGCTACACCTTC.

The gene calls are TRBV20-1 and TRBJ2-3; D not certain. The CDR3 has 11 amino acids. V gave up 7 bases and J gave up 5 bases, with 10 bases separating them. Germline values: CDR1 DFQATT, CDR2 SNEGSKA (reference sequence). CDR3 bases: TGCAGTGTCAGGAGAAGAGATACGCAGTATTTT. Its translation: CSVRRRDTQYF.

CDR3 sequence: CASSPRTGDLYGYTF. For the CDR3, the DNA is TGTGCCAGCAGCCCTAGGACAGGAGACCTCTATGGCTACACCTTC. The V gene is TRBV11-1, the J gene TRBJ1-2; TRBD1 matches 7 bases. Germline V gene data show CDR1 as SGHAT and CDR2 as FQDESV (reference sequence). V dropped 5 bases and J dropped 4; count of bases not matched to a gene: 10. The length of the CDR3 is 15 residues.

The chain couples TRBV2 to TRBJ1-5, with a weak D call TRBD1 (6 bases). V was clipped by 2 bases and J by 1 base, with 15 bases between them. The CDR3 spans 17 residues. CDR1 and CDR2 from the germline V gene are SNHLY and FYNNEI. CDR3 DNA: TGTGCCAGCAGTGAACAGGGGCGGATTGAAAGCAATCAGCCCCAGCATTTT. It specifies CASSEQGRIESNQPQHF.

The V and J genes are TRBV11-2 and TRBJ2-1; D possibly uses TRBD1 or TRBD2 (5 bases each). V lost 8 bases to trimming and J lost 8 bases, with 16 bases between them. This CDR3 spans 13 amino acids. Germline assignment: CDR1 SGHAT and CDR2 FQNNGV. The CDR3 region is CASRDLIRHEQFF. CDR3 DNA: TGTGCCAGCCGGGACCTAATAAGGCATGAGCAGTTCTTC.

This clone was recorded once. The rearrangement links TRBV27 to TRBJ1-4; TRBD1 aligns across 12 bases. The length of the CDR3 is 16 residues. V shed 3 bases, J shed 8 bases, and the junction held 7 bases outside the gene matches. The germline V gene encodes CDR1 MNHEY and CDR2 SMNVEV (reference sequence). The CDR3 DNA follows: TGTGCCAGCAGTTTGGGGACAGGGGGCGGGAAGGAAAAACTGTTTTTT. It specifies CASSLGTGGGKEKLFF.